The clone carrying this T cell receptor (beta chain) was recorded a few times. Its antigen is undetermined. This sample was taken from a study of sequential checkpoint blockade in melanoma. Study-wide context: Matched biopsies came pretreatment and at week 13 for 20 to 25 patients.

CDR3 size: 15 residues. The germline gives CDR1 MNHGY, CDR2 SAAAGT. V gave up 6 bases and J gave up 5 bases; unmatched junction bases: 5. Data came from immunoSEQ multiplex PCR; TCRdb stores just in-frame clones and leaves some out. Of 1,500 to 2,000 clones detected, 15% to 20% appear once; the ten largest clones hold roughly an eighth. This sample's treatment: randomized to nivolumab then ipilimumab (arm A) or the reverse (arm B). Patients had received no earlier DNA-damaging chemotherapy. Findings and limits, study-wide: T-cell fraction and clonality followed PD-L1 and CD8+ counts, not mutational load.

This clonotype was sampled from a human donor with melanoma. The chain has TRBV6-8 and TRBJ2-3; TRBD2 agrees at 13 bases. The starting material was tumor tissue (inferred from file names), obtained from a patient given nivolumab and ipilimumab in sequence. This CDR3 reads CASRRTSGGGDTQYF. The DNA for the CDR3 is TGTGCCAGCAGGCGGACTAGCGGGGGTGGAGATACGCAGTATTTT.